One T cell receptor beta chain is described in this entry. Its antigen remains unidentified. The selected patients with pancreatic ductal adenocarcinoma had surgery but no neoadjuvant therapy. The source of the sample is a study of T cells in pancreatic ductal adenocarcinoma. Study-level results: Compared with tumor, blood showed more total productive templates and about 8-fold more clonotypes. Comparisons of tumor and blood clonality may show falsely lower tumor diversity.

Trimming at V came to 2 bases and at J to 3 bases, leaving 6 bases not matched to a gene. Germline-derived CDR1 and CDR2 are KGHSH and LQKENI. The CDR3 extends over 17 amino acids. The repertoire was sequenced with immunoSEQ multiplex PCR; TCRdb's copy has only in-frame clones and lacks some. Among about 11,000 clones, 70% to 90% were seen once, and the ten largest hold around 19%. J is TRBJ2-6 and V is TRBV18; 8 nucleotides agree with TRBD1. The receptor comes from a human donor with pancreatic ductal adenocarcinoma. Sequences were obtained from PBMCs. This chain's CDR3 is CASSPGGQGIGANVLTF. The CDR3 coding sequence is TGTGCCAGCTCACCAGGAGGACAGGGAATTGGGGCCAACGTCCTGACTTTC.